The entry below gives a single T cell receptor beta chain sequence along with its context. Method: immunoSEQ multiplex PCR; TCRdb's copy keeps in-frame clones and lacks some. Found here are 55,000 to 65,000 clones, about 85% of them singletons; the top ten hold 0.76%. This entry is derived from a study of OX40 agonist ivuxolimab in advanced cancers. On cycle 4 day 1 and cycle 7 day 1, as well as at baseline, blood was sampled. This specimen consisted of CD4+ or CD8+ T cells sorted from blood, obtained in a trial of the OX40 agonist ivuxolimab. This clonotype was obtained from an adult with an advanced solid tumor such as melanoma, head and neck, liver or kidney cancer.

The CDR3 nucleotides read TGTGCCAGTGCTCCGCAAGATTATGGCTACACCTTC. Its translation is CASAPQDYGYTF. The V gene is TRBV6-6, the J gene TRBJ1-2; D not resolved. CDR1 and CDR2 (germline): MNHNY, SVGAGI (reference sequence). Trimming removed 9 bases at V and 5 bases at J, with 13 bases between. CDR3 length: 12 amino acids.